This T cell receptor beta chain derives from a study of technical replicates of blood from a handful of donors (dated by TCRdb to the late 2010s). Note on this clone: Its antigen is unknown. No base qualities exist here, and no much larger clone lies one base off it.

The library came from the immunoSEQ multiplex PCR assay. As stored in TCRdb, this immuneACCESS dataset retains in-frame rearrangements with V and J assigned. A fraction of the clones does not appear; measured against another copy, unresolved V genes explain less than half of the discrepancy, and the remainder lacks a known reason. A total of about 79,000 clones appear in this sample, about 90% of them only once. Clones ranked in the top ten supply approximately 0.4% of the sample. Trimming removed 3 bases from V and 2 bases from J; the gene matches leave 1 base unexplained. The cysteine opens and the phenylalanine closes a CDR3 of 13 amino acids. The retained sequence is limited to the CDR3, 39 bases, with the frame set at the first base. As encoded in the germline V gene (reference sequence), CDR1 is LNHDA while CDR2 is SQIVND.

The V gene is TRBV19 and the J gene is TRBJ2-7; 7 bases in between match TRBD2. The source material was T cells isolated from PBMCs. The sequence came from a human donor in good health. Some clones in this sample may be carry-over from other donors' samples. CDR3 region: CASSMRGTYEQYF. The nucleotide sequence reads as follows: TGTGCCAGTAGTATGCGGGGGACCTACGAGCAGTACTTC. The CDR3 plus the reference TRBV19 and TRBJ2-7 genes for the other parts give the full variable domain: DGGITQSPKYLFRKEGQNVTLSCEQNLNHDAMYWYRQDPGQGLRLIYYSQIVNDFQKGDIAEGYSVSREKKESFPLTVTSAQKNPTAFYLCASSMRGTYEQYFGPGTRLTVT.